The 11 T cell receptor beta chains listed next were all sequenced from one sample in a study of regulatory T cells in long-lasting Graves disease. Regarding time point: newly diagnosed GD, antithyroid drugs for less than 3 months. Making the TCR library involved RNA that had been extracted from PBMCs. Assembly of TCR beta libraries relied on iRepertoire HTBI primers together with Arm-PCR of CDR3 regions. TCRdb redid the calling of the multiplex PCR reads with MiXCR, one entry per CDR3 protein. The sample consists of over 300,000 distinct CDR3 sequences, 15% to 19% of them appearing once. The material was peripheral blood mononuclear cells (PBMCs), obtained at new diagnosis, from a patient treated with antithyroid drugs. The receptors come from a female donor with Graves disease.

This clonotype was counted only a few times. J is TRBJ2-3 and V is TRBV5-6; tentative D call: TRBD2 (6 bases). The CDR3 length is 15 residues. With 2 bases removed from V and 4 bases from J, the gap between germline ends came to 14 bases. Per germline, CDR1 SGHDT and CDR2 YYEEEE. This CDR3 is CASSFVGGVADTQYF. As DNA, the CDR3 is TGTGCCAGCAGCTTTGTGGGAGGAGTGGCAGATACGCAGTATTTT.

This clonotype was seen repeatedly, ten times or more. The gene calls are TRBV7-9 and TRBJ2-4; D might be TRBD2 (6 bases). Deletions cut 3 bases from V and 8 bases from J, with 11 bases between. The germline V gene encodes CDR1 SEHNR and CDR2 FQNEAQ (reference sequence). The CDR3 length is 13 residues. CDR3 protein: CASSFGPGDIQYF. CDR3 DNA: TGTGCCAGCAGCTTCGGACCGGGGGACATTCAGTACTTC.

This clonotype has at least ten counts. V gene TRBV7-9 combines with J gene TRBJ2-5; the D gene is possibly TRBD1 (6 bases). The CDR3 is 13 residues long. The germline V gene has CDR1 SEHNR and CDR2 FQNEAQ (reference sequence). Trimming removed 6 bases from V and 1 base from J, with 9 bases in between. The CDR3 sequence: CASRDSIQETQYF. As DNA, the CDR3 is TGTGCCAGCAGGGACAGCATCCAAGAGACCCAGTACTTC. The variable domain in full, with the rest retrieved from reference TRBV7-9 and TRBJ2-5, is DTGVSQNPRHKITKRGQNVTFRCDPISEHNRLYWYRQTLGQGPEFLTYFQNEAQLEKSRLLSDRFSAERPKGSFSTLEIQRTEQGDSAMYLCASRDSIQETQYFGPGTRLLVL.

The chain employs TRBV19 and TRBJ2-1; perhaps TRBD1 as D (5 bases). This CDR3 is built from 15 residues. Germline V gene data show CDR1 as LNHDA and CDR2 as SQIVND (reference sequence). V was pared by 6 bases and J by 5 bases, with 17 bases between. The CDR3 is CASRPFLDRNNEQFF. The CDR3 DNA reads TGTGCCAGTAGACCATTTCTCGACAGAAACAATGAGCAGTTCTTC.

The chain combines TRBV6-2 or TRBV6-3 with TRBJ1-6; the D is unclear. Looked up from germline, CDR1 is MNHEY and CDR2 is SVGEGT. The V end lost 7 bases, the J end lost 10 bases, and 11 bases lay between the germline ends. This CDR3 contains 12 residues. In DNA form, the CDR3 reads TGTGCCAGCACCGGATCCACCTCACCCCTCCACTTT. This gives the protein CASTGSTSPLHF.

This clonotype occurred a few times. The V call is TRBV3-1, the J call TRBJ1-1, with 7 bases fitting TRBD1. The junction had 9 bases not matched to a gene; V was cut back by 5 bases and J by 0 bases. The CDR3 runs to 16 residues. CDR1 and CDR2 from the germline V gene are LGHDT and YNNKEL (reference sequence). The DNA for the CDR3 is TGTGCCAGCAGCGACGGACTTACAGGGGTGAACACTGAAGCTTTCTTT. Translated: CASSDGLTGVNTEAFF.

This clonotype has ten or more counts. J is TRBJ1-2 and V is TRBV28; D call uncertain. CDR3 length: 15 residues. V gave up 2 bases and J gave up 4 bases, with 14 bases separating them. Looked up from germline, CDR1 is MDHEN and CDR2 is SYDVKM. CDR3 in DNA: TGTGCCAGCAGTTTAACGGATTCGGTTGTCTATGGCTACACCTTC. Residues: CASSLTDSVVYGYTF.

This clonotype was seen at least ten times. The chain has TRBV12-3 or TRBV12-4 and TRBJ2-5, with D perhaps TRBD2 (6 bases). The V end was cut by 8 bases, the J end by 2 bases, with 18 bases between. There are 15 residues in the CDR3. In DNA, the CDR3 is TGTGCCAGCGCAGAACATGGACGGGAGCAAGAGACCCAGTACTTC. It specifies CASAEHGREQETQYF.

Regarding this clonotype: A read error may explain this, as a much larger clone is one base away. The V call is TRBV12-3 or TRBV12-4, the J call TRBJ2-4; TRBD1 might be the D (6 bases). The CDR3 covers 15 residues. V lost 1 base to trimming and J lost 3 bases, with 10 bases between them. In DNA, the CDR3 is TGTGCCAGCAGTTTAGTGGGGGCCCACAAAAACATTCAGTACTTC. Translation: CASSLVGAHKNIQYF.

This clonotype was recorded a few times. A junction boundary mismatches the germline segment, possibly from a read error. V usage is TRBV7-2 and J usage is TRBJ2-3, with 12 positions matching TRBD2. In germline, CDR1 is SGHTA, CDR2 FQGNSA. There are 14 residues in the CDR3. CDR3 sequence (DNA): TGTGCCAGCAGCTTTACATCTAGCGGGAGGGCCCCAGTATTT. It yields the protein CASSFTSSGRAPVF.

Ten or more counts support this clonotype. Here the CDR3 DNA reads TGTGCCAGCAGTTTTAGCGGGACAACGAACACTGAAGCTTTCTTT. It is translated as CASSFSGTTNTEAFF. J is TRBJ1-1 and V is TRBV28; the D gene is possibly TRBD1 (6 bases). The CDR3 length is 15 residues. Trimming stripped 3 bases from V and 1 base from J, with 12 bases between. The V gene's germline CDR1 is MDHEN and CDR2 SYDVKM.